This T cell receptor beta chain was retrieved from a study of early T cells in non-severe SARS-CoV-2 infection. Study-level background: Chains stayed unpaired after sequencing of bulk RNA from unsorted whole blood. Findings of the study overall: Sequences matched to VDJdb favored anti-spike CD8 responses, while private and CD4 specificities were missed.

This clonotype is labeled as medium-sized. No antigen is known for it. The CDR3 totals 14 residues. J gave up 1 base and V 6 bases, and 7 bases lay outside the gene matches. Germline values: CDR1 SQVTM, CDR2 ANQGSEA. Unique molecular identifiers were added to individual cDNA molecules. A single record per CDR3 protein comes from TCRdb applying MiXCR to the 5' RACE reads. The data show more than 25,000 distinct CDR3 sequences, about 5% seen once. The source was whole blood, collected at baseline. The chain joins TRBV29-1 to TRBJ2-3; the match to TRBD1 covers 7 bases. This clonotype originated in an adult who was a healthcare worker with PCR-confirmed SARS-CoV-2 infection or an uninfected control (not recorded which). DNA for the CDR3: TGCAGCGTGGTAAGACAGGGCGGCACAGATACGCAGTATTTT. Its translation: CSVVRQGGTDTQYF.